This T cell receptor beta chain was identified during a study of regulatory T cells in long-lasting Graves disease. Study-wide findings and caveats: It was possible that the small sample size reduced accuracy. Persistent disease showed a preference for TRBV28, TRBJ1-2 and TRBJ2-5.

With respect to this clonotype: Its antigen is still unknown.

The authors built TCR beta libraries using iRepertoire HTBI primers and Arm-PCR of CDR3 regions. MiXCR, applied by TCRdb to the multiplex PCR reads, yields one record per CDR3 protein. The sample includes 400,000 to 500,000 distinct CDR3 sequences, around 23% of them seen just once. V lost 6 bases and J 1 base, leaving 21 bases between the germline ends. Germline-derived CDR1 and CDR2 are SGHRS and YFSETQ. This CDR3 spans 17 amino acids. Regarding time point: persistent/refractory GD, antithyroid drugs over 5 years with positive TRAb. Researchers made the TCR library from RNA that was extracted from PBMCs. Each patient gave approximately 8.8 milliliters of EDTA-anticoagulated peripheral blood.

This TCR was sampled from a female donor with Graves disease. Sequenced material: peripheral blood mononuclear cells (PBMCs), taken when the disease was refractory, from a patient treated with antithyroid drugs. The chain couples TRBV5-1 to TRBJ2-3; D may correspond to TRBD1 or TRBD2 (5 bases each). The CDR3 DNA reads as TGCGCCAGCACACAACAACCCGGGACCCCGGGCACAGATACGCAGTATTTT. Protein: CASTQQPGTPGTDTQYF.